Listed below are T cell receptor beta chains from one sample, sequenced in a study of cytomegalovirus exposure and HLA in healthy donors. Sequencing used immunoSEQ multiplex PCR; TCRdb keeps in-frame clones, though not all of them. The listing records 120,000 or so clones. The sample consisted of PBMCs. The receptors shown here come from a man aged 18 to 30 in good health and CMV-seronegative. Both conserved end residues are part of each CDR3. D genes are given only for firm matches.

j_call	v_call	d_call	cdr3_nt	cdr3_aa
TRBJ1-1	TRBV9	TRBD1	TGTGCCAGCAGCGTACTTACAGGGGGTATAACGAGTTGGACTGAAGCTTTCTTT	CASSVLTGGITSWTEAFF
TRBJ1-2	TRBV7-3	TRBD1	TGTGCCAGCAGGGGACAGGTGAATACAAACTATGGCTACACCTTC	CASRGQVNTNYGYTF
TRBJ1-4	TRBV30	NA	TGTGCCTGGAGCCTAGCGGGAAATGAAAAACTGTTTTTT	CAWSLAGNEKLFF
TRBJ2-6	TRBV28	TRBD1	TGTGCCAGCAGTCTAGAGGGGGCGGGGGCCAACGTCCTGACTTTC	CASSLEGAGANVLTF
TRBJ1-2	TRBV25-1	NA	TGTGCCAGCAGTGACTCGGGGGCGGGGGTGACCTGGGACTTC	CASSDSGAGVTWDF
TRBJ1-1	TRBV11-2	NA	TGTGCCAGCAGCTTGGAGTGGAGGGACACTGAAGCTTTCTTT	CASSLEWRDTEAFF
TRBJ2-7	TRBV28	NA	TGTGCCAGCCTAGTAAGGTCCGGCGAGCAGTACTTC	CASLVRSGEQYF
TRBJ1-6	TRBV5-1	NA	TGCGCCAGCAGCTTGGAGTGGGAGGATTCACCCCTCCACTTT	CASSLEWEDSPLHF
TRBJ2-7	TRBV6-4	NA	TGTGCCAGCAGTCAAGTCCAGGGGTCGTCCGAGCAGTACTTC	CASSQVQGSSEQYF
TRBJ1-1	TRBV6-6	NA	TGTGCCAGCAGTTATGCCGGGGACACTGAAGCTTTCTTT	CASSYAGDTEAFF
TRBJ2-2	TRBV5-4	NA	TGTGCCAGCAGCTTGATGCGGGAGAACACCGGGGAGCTGTTTTTT	CASSLMRENTGELFF
TRBJ1-5	TRBV7-9	NA	TGTGCCAGCAGCTTCAGGGATCAGCCCCAGCATTTT	CASSFRDQPQHF
TRBJ2-1	TRBV2	NA	TGTGCCAGCAGGACGGAGGGGTACAATGAGCAGTTCTTC	CASRTEGYNEQFF
TRBJ2-7	TRBV9	TRBD2	TGTGCCAGCAGCCCCGACCCGGGACTAGCAACCCACGAGCAGTACTTC	CASSPDPGLATHEQYF
TRBJ1-4	TRBV15	NA	TGTGCCACCAGCAGAGTAATGAGGTCGACTCATGAAAAACTGTTTTTT	CATSRVMRSTHEKLFF
TRBJ2-7	TRBV7-8	TRBD1	TGTGCCAGCAGCCCAGAATTAGGACAGGGGGTCTACGAGCAGTACTTC	CASSPELGQGVYEQYF
TRBJ2-1	TRBV2	TRBD2	TGTGCCACCTCCGAAATCGGGACTAGCGTACAGGGGCAGTTCTTC	CATSEIGTSVQGQFF
TRBJ1-2	TRBV6-5	NA	TGTGCCAGCAGTTACTCGGTCGCCACACAGAATGGCTACACCTTC	CASSYSVATQNGYTF
TRBJ1-4	TRBV27	NA	TGTGCCAGCAGTTTGGGTCAGACACTAACTAATGAAAAACTGTTTTTT	CASSLGQTLTNEKLFF
TRBJ1-5	TRBV19	TRBD1	TGTGCCAGTAGTATTGGCCCGGGACAGGGATTTCAGCCCCAGCATTTT	CASSIGPGQGFQPQHF
TRBJ2-1	TRBV19	NA	TGTGCCAGTCGCTACCTCTCGAGCTCCTACAATGAGCAGTTCTTC	CASRYLSSSYNEQFF
TRBJ2-2	TRBV5-1	TRBD2	TGCGCCGATATGTTGGGAGAAGCGGGAGGGATAAGCGCCGGGGAGCTGTTTTTT	CADMLGEAGGISAGELFF
TRBJ2-3	TRBV10-1	TRBD2	TGCGCCAGCAGTTCCGAATTTGGCGGGGGGAAGTCTAGCACAGATACGCAGTATTTT	CASSSEFGGGKSSTDTQYF
TRBJ2-6	TRBV7-8	TRBD2	TGTGCCAGCAACGGGGGGGCGGAACCCTCTGGGGCCAACGTCCTGACTTTC	CASNGGAEPSGANVLTF
TRBJ2-7	TRBV2	TRBD1	TGTGCCAGCAGTGGGGACAGAACTACGTACTTC	CASSGDRTTYF
TRBJ2-2	TRBV2	NA	TGTGCCAGCATCGAGGAGAGGGCGAGCACCGGGGAGCTGTTTTTT	CASIEERASTGELFF
TRBJ2-2	TRBV15	TRBD1	TGTGCCACCAGCAGGTTACCGGGACAGGGGCCGAACACCGGGGAGCTGTTTTTT	CATSRLPGQGPNTGELFF
TRBJ2-2	TRBV9	NA	TGTGCCTCCGGGGTGGACGGGAACACCGGGGAGCTGTTTTTT	CASGVDGNTGELFF
TRBJ1-2	TRBV29-1	TRBD1	TGCAGCGTGACAGGGGCAAACTATGGCTACACCTTC	CSVTGANYGYTF
TRBJ2-1	TRBV19	TRBD2	TGTGCCAGTAGTCGGGGGGAGGCTTACAATGAGCAGTTCTTC	CASSRGEAYNEQFF
TRBJ1-4	TRBV6-5	TRBD1	TGTGCCAGCAGTTTGGACAGGGTAGCTGAAAAACTGTTTTTT	CASSLDRVAEKLFF
TRBJ2-1	TRBV27	TRBD2	TGTGCCAGCAGTTTATCCCCCCCCTCTAGCGGGGGGGCGAATGAGCAGTTCTTC	CASSLSPPSSGGANEQFF
TRBJ2-7	TRBV6-1	NA	TGTGCCAGTTGGGCCGGGGGGACACCTTCCTACGAGCAGTACTTC	CASWAGGTPSYEQYF
TRBJ2-3	TRBV7-3	NA	TGTGCCAGCAGCTTATCCGGTTCGGGTGTTGATACGCAGTATTTT	CASSLSGSGVDTQYF
TRBJ2-3	TRBV18	TRBD2	TGTGCCAGCTCACCTCTCCGAAGCGGGAGTGGCTCAGATACGCAGTATTTT	CASSPLRSGSGSDTQYF
TRBJ2-2	TRBV9	NA	TGTGCCAGCAGCGTATTCGGCGGGGAGCTGTTTTTT	CASSVFGGELFF
TRBJ1-5	TRBV19	NA	TGTGCCAGTAGTGCCGACTTGAGGCAACAGCCCCAGCATTTT	CASSADLRQQPQHF
TRBJ1-1	TRBV14	NA	TGTGCCAGCAGCCAAGTCACAGGCAGGGCTTTCTTT	CASSQVTGRAFF
TRBJ2-3	TRBV7-9	NA	TGTGCCAGCAGCTTAGTACACCAATTCACAGATACGCAGTATTTT	CASSLVHQFTDTQYF
TRBJ1-1	TRBV6-1	NA	TGTGCCAGCAGTGCTACAGGAATGAACACTGAGGCTTTCTTT	CASSATGMNTEAFF
TRBJ1-1	TRBV7-9	NA	TGTGCCAGCAGCGGGGCAGCGGGGACTGAAGCTTTCTTT	CASSGAAGTEAFF
TRBJ2-2	TRBV5-1	TRBD2	TGCGCCAGCAGCTGGGGACTAGCGGGGGCCCTCGGGGAGCTGTTTTTT	CASSWGLAGALGELFF
TRBJ1-1	TRBV7-3	NA	TGTGCCAGCAGCTTAGGGGGGGAAGCTTTCTTT	CASSLGGEAFF
TRBJ1-1	TRBV2	NA	TGTGCCAGCAAGGAACAGACACTCACGAACACTGAAGCTTTCTTT	CASKEQTLTNTEAFF
TRBJ2-1	TRBV7-2	TRBD1	TGTGCCAGCAGAGACAGGGGGCGGACAGCCTACAATGAGCAGTTCTTC	CASRDRGRTAYNEQFF
TRBJ2-2	TRBV5-5	NA	TGTGCCAGCAGCACCCACAGGGCGTCTAGGACCGGGGAGCTGTTTTTT	CASSTHRASRTGELFF
TRBJ2-1	TRBV11-2	NA	TGTGCCAGCAGCATAAACCGGGGGTTGAATATCAATGAGCAGTTCTTC	CASSINRGLNINEQFF
TRBJ2-2	TRBV15	NA	TGTGCCACCAGCAGTATCGGGATAGGGGAGCTGTTTTTT	CATSSIGIGELFF
TRBJ1-4	TRBV25-1	NA	TGTGCCAGCAGTGAATCATCAACAGGGAGGGATGAAAAACTGTTTTTT	CASSESSTGRDEKLFF
TRBJ2-7	TRBV2	NA	TGTGCCAGCAAATTCTCGACAGGAGTCTCTTCGAGCGAGCAGTACTTC	CASKFSTGVSSSEQYF
TRBJ2-3	TRBV5-8	TRBD2	TGTGCCAGCAGGCGAAGACTAGCGGGGGGGGGAGATACGCAGTATTTT	CASRRRLAGGGDTQYF
TRBJ1-2	TRBV6-1	NA	TGTGCCAGCAGTGAAAGACAGGCAAGCTATGGCTACACCTTC	CASSERQASYGYTF
TRBJ1-5	TRBV30	TRBD1	TGTGCCTGGAGTGTAGGGGGCGATCAGCCCCAGCATTTT	CAWSVGGDQPQHF
TRBJ2-7	TRBV6-6	NA	TGTGCCAGCAGTTACTCTCCTGGGGTGTTGGGGGGCGAGCAGTACTTC	CASSYSPGVLGGEQYF
TRBJ2-2	TRBV19	TRBD2	TGTGCCAGTAGTATGTTCCTTACTAGCGATTCGAACACCGGGGAGCTGTTTTTT	CASSMFLTSDSNTGELFF
TRBJ1-5	TRBV2	NA	TGTGCCAGCAGTGACGGGATCGATCAGCCCCAGCATTTT	CASSDGIDQPQHF
TRBJ2-1	TRBV10-3	TRBD2	TGTGCCATCAGGGCCGGGACTACCGACACTAACGAGCAGTTCTTC	CAIRAGTTDTNEQFF
TRBJ2-7	TRBV7-9	TRBD1	TGTGCCAGCAGCTTAGGGGGACAGGGGTACGAGCAGTACTTC	CASSLGGQGYEQYF
TRBJ2-2	TRBV6-1	NA	TGTGCCAGCAGTGAAAGGGATCAGGGGGGCACCGGGGAGCTGTTTTTT	CASSERDQGGTGELFF